The 27 T cell receptor beta chains below were found in one sample sequenced in a study of T-cell memory formation after mild COVID-19. TCRdb reanalysed the 5' RACE reads using MiXCR and keeps one entry per CDR3 protein. The top ten clones hold 3.5% to 4% of a sample with 150,000 or so distinct CDR3 sequences, around 10% of them seen once. Sequencing was carried out using PBMCs or a T cell subset sorted from them (not recorded which). The receptors shown here come from a man in his late teens or twenties who had mild COVID-19 (a few samples of this study predate the infection). Cell type and time point are not known.

The chain recombines TRBV5-1 with TRBJ2-7; D may be TRBD1 (5 bases). The V gene lost 0 bases and the J gene lost 2 bases, with 15 bases spanning the gap. This CDR3 contains 16 residues. Germline V gene sequence: CDR1 SGHRS, CDR2 YFSETQ. CDR3 bases: TGCGCCAGCAGCTTGGAGGGATCCAGGGTGGCCTACGAGCAGTACTTC. It is translated as CASSLEGSRVAYEQYF.

This clonotype showed up just a few times. The V gene is TRBV20-1, the J gene TRBJ1-5; D is possibly TRBD1 (5 bases). The CDR3 has 15 amino acids. V was clipped by 5 bases and J by 2 bases, with 16 bases between them. Germline V gene data show CDR1 as DFQATT and CDR2 as SNEGSKA (reference sequence). CDR3 sequence (DNA): TGCAGTGCTCTGTCCGGGGCGAACGGCAATCAGCCCCAGCATTTT. This codes for CSALSGANGNQPQHF.

The DNA of the CDR3 is TGCAGTGCTAGAGAGTGGCAGGGAGGAGAGACCCAGTACTTC. It codes for CSAREWQGGETQYF. The V call is TRBV20-1, the J call TRBJ2-5; TRBD2 might be the D (6 bases). The V end lost 0 bases, the J end lost 4 bases, and 12 bases lay between the germline ends. The length of the CDR3 is 14 residues. Per germline, CDR1 DFQATT and CDR2 SNEGSKA (reference sequence).

V and J are TRBV29-1 and TRBJ1-2; no definite D call. The CDR3 has 12 amino acids. V lost 0 bases to trimming and J lost 8 bases, with 10 bases between them. Per the germline V gene, CDR1 is SQVTM and CDR2 is ANQGSEA. DNA of the CDR3: TGCAGCGTTGAAGACCGGGCCTGGGGCTACACCTTC. Translated, it gives CSVEDRAWGYTF.

This clonotype was observed at least ten times. CDR3 sequence: CASSEVHNEQFF. The CDR3 DNA follows: TGTGCCAGCAGCGAAGTACACAATGAGCAGTTCTTC. This chain uses TRBV5-6 with TRBJ2-1; D not resolved. Trimming cost V 4 bases and J 5 bases, with 7 bases left between them. The CDR3 has 12 amino acids. Per the germline V gene, CDR1 is SGHDT and CDR2 is YYEEEE. The full variable domain, in which reference TRBV5-6 and TRBJ2-1 provide the parts outside the CDR3, is DAGVTQSPTHLIKTRGQQVTLRCSPKSGHDTVSWYQQALGQGPQFIFQYYEEEERQRGNFPDRFSGHQFPNYSSELNVNALLLGDSALYLCASSEVHNEQFFGPGTRLTVL.

The V call is TRBV5-1, the J call TRBJ2-7, with D possibly matching TRBD1 (6 bases). The CDR3 has 15 residues. Germline values: CDR1 SGHRS, CDR2 YFSETQ. Trimming removed 4 bases at V and 0 bases at J, with 14 bases between. The CDR3 DNA follows: TGCGCCAGCAGCATCAGGGGACGGGACTCCTACGAGCAGTACTTC. Translated, it gives CASSIRGRDSYEQYF.

This chain connects TRBV12-3 or TRBV12-4 to TRBJ2-1, with a weak D call TRBD1 (6 bases). This CDR3 is 14 amino acids long. V gave up 2 bases and J gave up 6 bases, with 11 bases separating them. The CDR3 DNA is TGTGCCAGCAGTTTATGGGACACACCCAATGAGCAGTTCTTC. As protein: CASSLWDTPNEQFF.

This clonotype came up a few times. This chain links TRBV7-2 with TRBJ1-2; perhaps TRBD1 as D (6 bases). Germline values: CDR1 SGHTA, CDR2 FQGNSA. The CDR3 is 15 residues long. Between the trimmed V and J ends, which lost 2 bases and 4 bases, there was a span of 14 bases. CDR3 residues: CASSLQGLVGYGYTF. Written as DNA, the CDR3 is TGTGCCAGCAGCTTACAGGGGTTGGTCGGCTATGGCTACACCTTC.

The V gene is TRBV7-2, the J gene TRBJ1-5; tentative D call: TRBD1 (5 bases). Germline CDR1 is SGHTA and CDR2 is FQGNSA. This CDR3 is 14 amino acids long. Trimming shortened V by 1 base and J by 7 bases, and 11 bases separated the two germline ends. The CDR3 here is CASSLGWGGQPQHF. CDR3 nucleotides: TGTGCCAGCAGCTTAGGATGGGGGGGACAGCCCCAGCATTTT.

In this sample, this clonotype turned up many times. The rearrangement uses TRBV7-2 and TRBJ1-1; maybe TRBD1 (6 bases). CDR1 SGHTA and CDR2 FQGNSA come from the germline V gene. The CDR3 sequence is 13 residues long. The V and J ends lost 2 bases and 3 bases respectively, with 7 bases between them. The CDR3 DNA reads as TGTGCCAGCAGCTTACGACAGGACACTGAAGCTTTCTTT. This sequence encodes CASSLRQDTEAFF.

The chain is built from TRBV20-1 and TRBJ2-5; 8 nucleotides agree with TRBD2. Germline values: CDR1 DFQATT, CDR2 SNEGSKA (reference sequence). With 7 bases clipped from V and 5 bases from J, the junction kept 9 bases outside the gene matches. CDR3 length: 13 residues. DNA for the CDR3: TGCAGTGTTCTAGACCCGGGGGGGGAGACCCAGTACTTC. Its protein is CSVLDPGGETQYF.

This clonotype showed up many times. The chain combines TRBV7-3 with TRBJ2-3, with 12 bases lining up with TRBD2. V was pared by 6 bases and J by 5 bases, with 6 bases of the junction left unmatched. This CDR3 is built from 15 residues. Germline V gene data show CDR1 as SGHTA and CDR2 as FQGTGA. The CDR3 nucleotides are TGTGCCAGCAGTCCCCTAGCGGGGGGGGGAGATACGCAGTATTTT. As protein: CASSPLAGGGDTQYF.

The J gene is TRBJ1-2, the V gene TRBV2, with TRBD1 matching over 8 bases. Losses at the gene ends were 6 bases for V and 6 bases for J; bases not matched to a gene: 6. This CDR3 is built from 13 residues. Germline V CDR1 and CDR2: SNHLY, FYNNEI. In nucleotides, the CDR3 is TGTGCCAGCAGGGGAACAGGGGGTGATGGCTACACCTTC. It is translated as CASRGTGGDGYTF. Combining the CDR3 with reference TRBV2 and TRBJ1-2 gives the whole variable domain EPEVTQTPSHQVTQMGQEVILRCVPISNHLYFYWYRQILGQKVEFLVSFYNNEISEKSEIFDDQFSVERPDGSNFTLKIRSTKLEDSAMYFCASRGTGGDGYTFGSGTRLTVV.

The rearrangement joins TRBV5-1 to TRBJ1-2, with D possibly being TRBD1 (5 bases). CDR3 size: 13 residues. The germline V gene has CDR1 SGHRS and CDR2 YFSETQ. The V end was cut by 0 bases, the J end by 6 bases, with 9 bases between. In nucleotides, the CDR3 is TGCGCCAGCAGCTTGGTTCTGGACAATGGCTACACCTTC. Protein product: CASSLVLDNGYTF.

Only a few counts were recorded for this clonotype. J is TRBJ1-3 and V is TRBV15; D might be TRBD1 (5 bases). Germline V CDR1 and CDR2: LNHNV, YYDKDF (reference sequence). This CDR3 spans 15 amino acids. V was pared by 0 bases and J by 4 bases, with 10 bases between. CDR3 DNA: TGTGCCACCAGCAGAGATCTGGGGCAGGGAAACACCATATATTTT. Translating it yields CATSRDLGQGNTIYF. The entire variable domain, with the rest obtained from reference TRBV15 and TRBJ1-3, is as follows: DAMVIQNPRYQVTQFGKPVTLSCSQTLNHNVMYWYQQKSSQAPKLLFHYYDKDFNNEADTPDNFQSRRPNTSFCFLDIRSPGLGDTAMYLCATSRDLGQGNTIYFGEGSWLTVV.

V gene TRBV20-1 combines with J gene TRBJ2-3; a weak D match, TRBD2 (5 bases). With 3 bases removed from V and 4 bases from J, the gap between germline ends came to 17 bases. CDR1 is DFQATT and CDR2 is SNEGSKA in the germline V gene (reference sequence). The length of the CDR3 is 15 residues. The CDR3 loop is CSASGTVATSDTQYF. CDR3 in DNA: TGCAGTGCTAGCGGTACGGTAGCGACCTCAGATACGCAGTATTTT.

V and J are TRBV7-2 and TRBJ1-3, with D possibly matching TRBD1 (5 bases). Per the germline V gene, CDR1 is SGHTA and CDR2 is FQGNSA. This CDR3 contains 13 residues. V lost 1 base, J lost 7 bases, and 8 bases lay in between. CDR3 in DNA: TGTGCCAGCAGCTTAGAGGAGGGGAACACCATATATTTT. Residues: CASSLEEGNTIYF.

This clonotype was observed a few times. This chain's CDR3 is CASYTSGTGASGANVLTF. CDR3 DNA: TGTGCCAGTTATACCTCCGGGACGGGGGCCTCTGGGGCCAACGTCCTGACTTTC. The chain joins TRBV19 to TRBJ2-6, with D possibly called TRBD1 or TRBD2 (6 bases each). V was clipped by 8 bases and J by 0 bases, with 20 bases between them. CDR1 and CDR2 from the germline V gene are LNHDA and SQIVND (reference sequence). The CDR3 runs 18 residues.

This clonotype was seen more than once but under ten times. In DNA, the CDR3 is TGCAGTGCTAGAGATTGGGGCAGGGTCTCAGATACGCAGTATTTT. Translated, it gives CSARDWGRVSDTQYF. The chain links TRBV20-1 to TRBJ2-3; a possible D gene is TRBD1 (5 bases). There are 15 residues in the CDR3. Germline values: CDR1 DFQATT, CDR2 SNEGSKA (reference sequence). V lost 0 bases and J lost 4, with 14 bases in between.

This chain joins TRBV7-2 and TRBJ1-2; 8 nucleotides agree with TRBD1. The J segment lost 8 bases and the V segment lost 6 bases, leaving 8 bases of the junction unmatched. CDR3 length: 13 amino acids. Germline loops: CDR1 SGHTA, CDR2 FQGNSA. CDR3 in amino acids: CASRSTGGRGYTF. Here the CDR3 DNA reads TGTGCCAGCAGATCCACAGGGGGTAGAGGCTACACCTTC.

The chain uses TRBV3-1 and TRBJ2-5; possible D gene TRBD2, 6 bases. Trimming left V 5 bases short and J 2 bases short, with 9 bases between. From germline, CDR1 is LGHDT and CDR2 YNNKEL (reference sequence). The CDR3 sequence is 13 residues long. DNA of the CDR3: TGTGCCAGCAGCTACGGGGGTCAAGAGACCCAGTACTTC. Its protein is CASSYGGQETQYF.

This clonotype was counted only a few times. The chain employs TRBV5-1 and TRBJ2-1, with D possibly being TRBD1 or TRBD2 (5 bases each). CDR3 length: 14 amino acids. Germline V gene data show CDR1 as SGHRS and CDR2 as YFSETQ. Deletions cut 4 bases from V and 7 bases from J, with 15 bases between. The CDR3 sequence is CASSIWTGQNEQFF. CDR3 DNA: TGCGCCAGCAGCATATGGACGGGGCAGAATGAGCAGTTCTTC.

This clonotype was counted at least ten times. The rearrangement links TRBV12-3 or TRBV12-4 to TRBJ2-3; a possible D gene is TRBD2 (6 bases). Trimming shortened V by 0 bases and J by 0 bases, and 19 bases separated the two germline ends. This CDR3 region has 19 residues. The CDR3 spells CASSLARSWRGASTDTQYF. The CDR3 DNA is TGTGCCAGCAGTTTAGCGCGGTCGTGGCGGGGTGCTAGCACAGATACGCAGTATTTT.

J is TRBJ2-3 and V is TRBV4-3; D is unclear. Germline V gives CDR1 LGHNA, CDR2 YSLEER. The CDR3 extends over 15 amino acids. V was pared by 0 bases and J by 1 base, with 8 bases between. The CDR3 loop is CASSQEGSGTDTQYF. The CDR3 nucleotides are TGCGCCAGCAGCCAAGAAGGGTCGGGCACAGATACGCAGTATTTT.

This clonotype has at least ten counts. CDR3 in amino acids: CASSLSIGGTEAFF. CDR3 DNA: TGTGCCAGCAGTTTGTCCATTGGGGGCACTGAAGCTTTCTTT. This sequence joins TRBV28 and TRBJ1-1; tentative D call: TRBD1 (5 bases). Trimming took 3 bases from V and 4 from J, leaving 12 bases between them. This CDR3 region has 14 residues. Per germline, CDR1 MDHEN and CDR2 SYDVKM.

This clonotype came up a few times. The rearrangement links TRBV23-1 to TRBJ2-3; D might be TRBD2 (5 bases). TRBV23-1 is placed among ORFs of uncertain function. The CDR3 covers 15 residues. Trimming cost V 2 bases and J 1 base, with 10 bases left between them. Here the CDR3 reads CASSQIRRGTDTQYF. CDR3 coding DNA: TGCGCCAGCAGTCAAATAAGGCGGGGCACAGATACGCAGTATTTT.

This chain connects TRBV28 to TRBJ2-7; no firm D call. Trimming removed 1 base at V and 4 bases at J, with 5 bases between. The CDR3 is 12 amino acids. CDR1 is MDHEN and CDR2 is SYDVKM in the germline V gene. CDR3 amino acids: CASSLSNYEQYV. As DNA, the CDR3 is TGTGCCAGCAGTTTATCCAATTACGAGCAGTACGTC.